Below are 12 T cell receptor beta chains sequenced from a single sample in a study of T cell responses to AZD1222 COVID-19 vaccine. TCRdb's table, derived via immunoSEQ multiplex PCR, lists solely in-frame clones and lacks some. The sample includes 120,000 or so clones, roughly nine tenths of them seen just once. This specimen consisted of peripheral blood, obtained on day 0 of AZD1222 vaccination. Receptors were obtained from an adult in good health.

This clone was detected once. The rearrangement joins TRBV12-3 or TRBV12-4 to TRBJ2-3; no firm D call. The CDR3 runs to 13 residues. Trimming removed 1 base at V and 5 bases at J, with 7 bases between. The CDR3 region is CASSLETEDTQYF. CDR3 DNA: TGTGCCAGCAGTTTAGAGACGGAAGATACGCAGTATTTT.

The gene calls are TRBV5-6 and TRBJ2-7; maybe TRBD1 (6 bases). Trimming removed 4 bases from V and 3 bases from J, with 14 bases in between. This CDR3 has 14 residues. Germline CDR1 reads SGHDT; CDR2 reads YYEEEE. The chain's CDR3 is CASSPRQDLYEQYF. For the CDR3, the DNA is TGTGCCAGCAGCCCTAGACAGGACCTCTACGAGCAGTACTTC.

The CDR3 loop is CASGELAGNPYNEQFF. CDR3 in DNA: TGCGCCAGCGGAGAATTAGCGGGAAACCCCTACAATGAGCAGTTCTTC. This chain uses TRBV5-1 with TRBJ2-1; 8 positions agree with TRBD2. The V gene end was trimmed by 7 bases and the J gene end by 2 bases; junction bases not matched to a gene: 11. Germline V CDR1 and CDR2: SGHRS, YFSETQ. This CDR3 is built from 16 residues.

V and J are TRBV7-3 and TRBJ1-6; unclear D gene. V was trimmed by 0 bases and J by 9 bases, leaving 6 bases between them. Germline V lookup: CDR1 SGHTA, CDR2 FQGTGA. This CDR3 is 13 amino acids long. CDR3 amino acids: CASSLTGVSPLHF. In DNA, the CDR3 is TGTGCCAGCAGCTTAACTGGGGTTTCACCCCTCCACTTT.

The chain carries TRBV6-5 and TRBJ1-5; D may be TRBD1 (6 bases). This CDR3 contains 15 residues. The V and J ends lost 0 bases and 4 bases respectively, with 10 bases between them. Germline assignment: CDR1 MNHEY and CDR2 SVGAGI. The CDR3 spells CASSYSFTGNQPQHF. As DNA, the CDR3 is TGTGCCAGCAGTTACTCGTTCACAGGGAATCAGCCCCAGCATTTT.

The V call is TRBV7-3, the J call TRBJ1-2; TRBD1 matches at 10 bases. CDR1 is SGHTA and CDR2 is FQGTGA in the germline V gene. The CDR3 length is 14 residues. Trimming took 2 bases from V and 7 from J; bases not matched to a gene: 4. The CDR3 DNA follows: TGTGCCAGCAGCTTAGACAGGGGGCGCGGTGGCTACACCTTC. Translating it yields CASSLDRGRGGYTF.

This chain links TRBV5-1 with TRBJ1-1; the D is unclear. Trimming removed 0 bases at V and 1 base at J, with 16 bases between. The CDR3 loop spans 17 amino acids. Germline CDR1 reads SGHRS; CDR2 reads YFSETQ. The CDR3 DNA sequence: TGCGCCAGCAGCTTGGACCGGGGAGGTTATGAGAACACTGAAGCTTTCTTT. Its protein product is CASSLDRGGYENTEAFF.

This sequence joins TRBV3-1 (or the pseudogene TRBV3-2) and TRBJ2-3, with 8 bases identical to TRBD2. The CDR3 is made up of 14 amino acids. From germline, CDR1 is LGHDT and CDR2 YNNKEL (reference sequence). Trimming removed 0 bases from V and 8 bases from J; junction bases left unmatched: 4. The CDR3 sequence is CASSQESAGGTQYF. Written as DNA, the CDR3 is TGTGCCAGCAGCCAAGAAAGTGCGGGAGGTACGCAGTATTTT.

The J gene is TRBJ1-3, the V gene TRBV6-5; TRBD1 agrees at 7 bases. CDR1 and CDR2 (germline): MNHEY, SVGAGI. The length of the CDR3 is 14 residues. V lost 6 bases and J lost 0; bases outside the gene matches: 2. CDR3 amino acids: CASRQGSSGNTIYF. CDR3 sequence (DNA): TGTGCCAGCAGACAGGGGAGCTCTGGAAACACCATATATTTT.

The chain carries TRBV6-6 and TRBJ1-3; possible D gene TRBD1, 5 bases. The CDR3 covers 16 residues. Trimming removed 6 bases from V and 0 bases from J, with 15 bases in between. The V gene's germline CDR1 is MNHNY and CDR2 SVGAGI (reference sequence). The CDR3 nucleotides read TGTGCCAGCAGCGGCGGGGGGAAGAGCTCTGGAAACACCATATATTTT. Translation gives CASSGGGKSSGNTIYF.

The V gene is TRBV30, the J gene TRBJ2-5; TRBD2 might be the D (6 bases). Germline V CDR1 and CDR2: GTSNPN, SVGIG (reference sequence). V lost 3 bases and J 0 bases, leaving 11 bases between the germline ends. This CDR3 contains 14 residues. The CDR3 loop is CAWRRGRYQETQYF. The CDR3 DNA sequence: TGTGCCTGGAGGCGGGGACGGTACCAAGAGACCCAGTACTTC.

CDR3 protein: CASSPLAGGDEQYF. The CDR3 DNA reads as TGTGCCAGCTCACCTCTAGCGGGAGGGGACGAGCAGTACTTC. The gene calls are TRBV18 and TRBJ2-7; 12 bases are shared with TRBD2. The germline V gene encodes CDR1 KGHSH and CDR2 LQKENI. Trimming at V came to 3 bases and at J to 5 bases, leaving 2 bases not matched to a gene. CDR3 length equals 14 residues.